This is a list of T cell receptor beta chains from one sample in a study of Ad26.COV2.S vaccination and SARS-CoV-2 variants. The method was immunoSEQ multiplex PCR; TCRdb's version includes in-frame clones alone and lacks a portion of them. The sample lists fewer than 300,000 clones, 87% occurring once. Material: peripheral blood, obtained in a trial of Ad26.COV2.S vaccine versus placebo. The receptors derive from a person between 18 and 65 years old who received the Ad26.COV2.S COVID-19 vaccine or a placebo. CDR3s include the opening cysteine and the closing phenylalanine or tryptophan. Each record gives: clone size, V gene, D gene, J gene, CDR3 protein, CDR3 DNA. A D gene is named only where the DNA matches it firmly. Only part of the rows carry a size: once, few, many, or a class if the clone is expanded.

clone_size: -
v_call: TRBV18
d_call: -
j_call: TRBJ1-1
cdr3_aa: CASSPQKGQAEAFF
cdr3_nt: TGTGCCAGCTCACCACAAAAGGGGCAAGCTGAAGCTTTCTTT

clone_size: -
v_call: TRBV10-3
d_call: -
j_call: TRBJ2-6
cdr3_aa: CAISGVDGANVLTF
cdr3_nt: TGTGCCATCAGTGGGGTGGATGGGGCCAACGTCCTGACTTTC

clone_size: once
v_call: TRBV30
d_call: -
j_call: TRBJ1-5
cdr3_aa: CAWSVGGNQPQHF
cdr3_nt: TGTGCCTGGAGTGTAGGGGGAAATCAGCCCCAGCATTTT

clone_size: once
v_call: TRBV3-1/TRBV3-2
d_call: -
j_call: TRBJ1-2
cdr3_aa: CASSQAGTLGYTF
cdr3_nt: TGTGCCAGCAGCCAAGCCGGGACACTTGGCTACACCTTC

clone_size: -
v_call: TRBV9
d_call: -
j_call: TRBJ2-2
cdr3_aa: CASSVDIGDNPNTGELFF
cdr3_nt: TGTGCCAGCAGCGTAGATATTGGGGACAACCCGAACACCGGGGAGCTGTTTTTT

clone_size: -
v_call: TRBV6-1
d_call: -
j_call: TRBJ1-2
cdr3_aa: CASSEVWGHGYTF
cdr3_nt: TGTGCCAGCAGTGAAGTGTGGGGCCATGGCTACACCTTC

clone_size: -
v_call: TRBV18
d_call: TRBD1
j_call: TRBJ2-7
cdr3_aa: CASSPGQGLAEQYF
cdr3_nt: TGTGCCAGCTCACCGGGACAGGGATTGGCCGAGCAGTACTTC

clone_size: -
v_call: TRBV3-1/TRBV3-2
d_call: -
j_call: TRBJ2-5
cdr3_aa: CASSQGPKGTQYF
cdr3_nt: TGTGCCAGCAGCCAAGGACCGAAAGGGACCCAGTACTTC

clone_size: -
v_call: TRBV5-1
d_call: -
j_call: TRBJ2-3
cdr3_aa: CASSLDPGRRTPQYF
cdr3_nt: TGCGCCAGCAGCCTAGATCCGGGACGCCGGACGCCGCAGTATTTT

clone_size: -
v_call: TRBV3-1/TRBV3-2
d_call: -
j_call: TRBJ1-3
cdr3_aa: CASSQGRRNSGNTIYF
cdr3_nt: TGTGCCAGCAGCCAAGGACGCAGGAACTCTGGAAACACCATATATTTT

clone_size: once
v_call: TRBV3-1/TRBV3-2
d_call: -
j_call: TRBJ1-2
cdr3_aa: CASWIGDSHYGYTF
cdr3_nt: TGTGCCAGCTGGATCGGAGACAGCCACTATGGCTACACCTTC

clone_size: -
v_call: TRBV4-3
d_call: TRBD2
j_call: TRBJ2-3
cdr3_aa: CASSLGVGGGGTDTQYF
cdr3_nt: TGCGCCAGCAGCCTGGGGGTGGGCGGGGGAGGCACAGATACGCAGTATTTT

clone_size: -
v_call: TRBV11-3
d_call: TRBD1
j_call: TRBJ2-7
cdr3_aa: CASSPGTGWDEQYF
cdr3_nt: TGTGCCAGCAGCCCGGGGACAGGGTGGGACGAGCAGTACTTC

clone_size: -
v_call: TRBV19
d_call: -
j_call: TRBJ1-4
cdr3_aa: CASSSTGVATNEKLFF
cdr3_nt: TGTGCCAGTAGTAGCACAGGAGTTGCAACTAATGAAAAACTGTTTTTT

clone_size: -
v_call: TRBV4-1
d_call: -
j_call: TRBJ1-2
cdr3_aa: CASSQAPIRWGYTF
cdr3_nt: TGCGCCAGCAGCCAAGCACCGATCCGCTGGGGCTACACCTTC

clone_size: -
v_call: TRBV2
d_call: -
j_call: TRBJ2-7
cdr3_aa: CASSEAVTSYEQYF
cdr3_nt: TGTGCCAGCAGTGAGGCAGTTACTTCCTACGAGCAGTACTTC

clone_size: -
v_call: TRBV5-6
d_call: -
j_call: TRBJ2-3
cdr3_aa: CASSLAATGGDTQYF
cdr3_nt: TGTGCCAGCAGCTTGGCCGCGACGGGCGGAGATACGCAGTATTTT

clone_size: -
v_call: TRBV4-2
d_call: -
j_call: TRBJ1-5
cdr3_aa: CASSQGGFHQPQHF
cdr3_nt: TGTGCCAGCAGCCAAGGAGGGTTTCATCAGCCCCAGCATTTT

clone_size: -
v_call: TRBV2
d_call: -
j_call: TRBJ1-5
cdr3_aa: CASSEAGRVNQPQHF
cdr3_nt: TGTGCCAGCAGTGAAGCGGGCAGGGTCAATCAGCCCCAGCATTTT

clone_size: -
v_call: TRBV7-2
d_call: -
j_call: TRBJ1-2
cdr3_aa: CASSSGRVVSYGYTF
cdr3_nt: TGTGCCAGCAGTAGCGGCAGGGTGGTTAGTTATGGCTACACCTTC

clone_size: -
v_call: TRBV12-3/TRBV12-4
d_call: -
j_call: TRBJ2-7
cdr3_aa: CASSPGPGVKYF
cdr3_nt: TGTGCCAGCAGTCCGGGCCCCGGGGTAAAGTACTTC

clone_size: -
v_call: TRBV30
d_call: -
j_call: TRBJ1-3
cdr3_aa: CAWSQPLPGSGNTIYF
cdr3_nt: TGTGCCTGGAGCCAACCGCTGCCGGGATCTGGAAACACCATATATTTT

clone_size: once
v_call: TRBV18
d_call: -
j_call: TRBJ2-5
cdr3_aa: CASSPLPPTGQETQYF
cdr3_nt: TGTGCCAGCTCACCCTTACCCCCGACAGGTCAAGAGACCCAGTACTTC

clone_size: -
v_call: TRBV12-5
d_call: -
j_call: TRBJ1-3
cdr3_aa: CASGSASSGNTIYF
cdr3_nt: TGTGCTAGTGGATCGGCCTCATCTGGAAACACCATATATTTT

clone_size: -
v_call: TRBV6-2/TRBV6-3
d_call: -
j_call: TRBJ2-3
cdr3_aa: CASSPTRLDTQYF
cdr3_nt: TGTGCCAGCAGTCCCACTCGCCTAGATACGCAGTATTTT

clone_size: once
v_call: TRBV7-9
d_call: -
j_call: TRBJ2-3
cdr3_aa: CASSLGVRATDTQYF
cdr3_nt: TGTGCCAGCAGCTTAGGGGTCCGGGCCACAGATACGCAGTATTTT

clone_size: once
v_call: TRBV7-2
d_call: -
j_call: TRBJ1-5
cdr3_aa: CASSMTVGGQPQHF
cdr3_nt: TGTGCCAGCAGCATGACAGTGGGGGGTCAGCCCCAGCATTTT

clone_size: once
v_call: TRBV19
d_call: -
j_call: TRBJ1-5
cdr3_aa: CASSIVGGNQPQHF
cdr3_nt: TGTGCCAGTAGTATAGTAGGGGGCAATCAGCCCCAGCATTTT